Listed below are T cell receptor beta chains from one sample, sequenced in a study of blood T cell repertoires in COVID-19. Sequencing used immunoSEQ multiplex PCR; TCRdb keeps in-frame clones, though not all of them. The table lists about 180,000 clones, roughly 88% of them singletons, with approximately 9.9% in the top ten. Source material: peripheral blood. These TCRs come from a human donor with active or convalescent COVID-19. The donor label of this sample is uncertain. CDR3s leave out the opening cysteine and the closing phenylalanine or tryptophan. Some rows have no size entry. The others give once, few or many, or a class for an expanded clone.

cdr3_aa clone_size j_call v_call
ASSEPGLDNEQF - TRBJ2-1 TRBV6-1
ASSQETGTGEQY - TRBJ2-7 TRBV4-1
ATPRGVGYGYT - TRBJ1-2 TRBV28
ASSYVGLFGNTIY few TRBJ1-3 TRBV6-5
ASSIVGWADTQY - TRBJ2-3 TRBV19
ASSLGGTYSTIY - TRBJ1-3 TRBV7-2
AWNLGAGVGETQY - TRBJ2-5 TRBV30
ASSYPRDSMNTEAF - TRBJ1-1 TRBV6-5
ATGQSFNEQF - TRBJ2-1 TRBV10-3
ASSQVDTGETQY - TRBJ2-5 TRBV4-3
SVEGGRKETQY - TRBJ2-5 TRBV29-1
ASSPRRGDQPQH - TRBJ1-5 TRBV7-2
ASSLPPGQGSGYT - TRBJ1-2 TRBV6-6